This TCR beta chain appears in the sequencing data of a study of regulatory T cells in long-lasting Graves disease. Libraries of TCR beta came from iRepertoire HTBI primers plus Arm-PCR of CDR3 regions. TCRdb re-derived calls from the multiplex PCR reads in MiXCR, one entry per CDR3 protein. Of some 560,000 distinct CDR3 sequences listed, roughly 16% are singletons. CDR3 length equals 15 residues. Germline CDR1 is SNHLY and CDR2 is FYNNEI. V gave up 5 bases and J gave up 5 bases; unmatched junction bases: 7. Time point defined: newly diagnosed GD, antithyroid drugs for less than 3 months. PBMCs were the source of the RNA used for TCR sequencing. This clonotype was seen at least ten times. No antigen is known for it. General observations from the study: Persistent disease was characterized by preferential usage of TRBV28, TRBJ1-2 and TRBJ2-5.

These data are also associated with another study on T cells in Graves' hyperthyroidism and ophthalmopathy. From that paper: The definition of stable Graves' hyperthyroidism was no ophthalmopathy progression within 18 months.

The TCR was taken from a woman aged 35 to 60 with Graves disease. The chain has TRBV2 and TRBJ2-1, with 9 bases aligning to TRBD1. The starting material was peripheral blood mononuclear cells (PBMCs), obtained at new diagnosis, from a patient treated with antithyroid drugs. This CDR3 reads CASSTHRGPNNEQFF. CDR3 DNA: TGTGCCAGCAGTACTCACAGGGGGCCCAACAATGAGCAGTTCTTC.